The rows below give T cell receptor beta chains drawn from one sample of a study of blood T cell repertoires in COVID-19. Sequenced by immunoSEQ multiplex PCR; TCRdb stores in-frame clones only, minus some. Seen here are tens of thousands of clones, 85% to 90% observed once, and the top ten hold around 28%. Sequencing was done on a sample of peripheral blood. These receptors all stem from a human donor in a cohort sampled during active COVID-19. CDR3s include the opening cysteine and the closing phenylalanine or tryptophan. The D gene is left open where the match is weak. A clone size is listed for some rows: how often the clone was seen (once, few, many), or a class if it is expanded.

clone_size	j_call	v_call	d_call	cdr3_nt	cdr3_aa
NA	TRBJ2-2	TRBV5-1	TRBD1	TGCGCCAGCAGCTTACGGGACAGGGATGGTAGGAACACCGGGGAGCTGTTTTTT	CASSLRDRDGRNTGELFF
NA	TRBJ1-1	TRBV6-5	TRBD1	TGTGCCAGCAGTTACTCGGATTTGGACAGGGAAGCTTTCTTT	CASSYSDLDREAFF
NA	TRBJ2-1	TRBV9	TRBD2	TGTGCCAGCAGCGTAGTACTAGCGGGGAGGAATGAGCAGTTCTTC	CASSVVLAGRNEQFF
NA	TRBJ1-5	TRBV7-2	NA	TGTGCCAGCAGCTTAGCGGGGCAGGCCCAGCATTTT	CASSLAGQAQHF
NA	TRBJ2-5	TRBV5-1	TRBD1	TGCGCCAGCAGCGTGGGACAGGGTAATGTAAAGACCCAGTACTTC	CASSVGQGNVKTQYF
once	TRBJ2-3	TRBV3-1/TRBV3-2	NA	TGTGCCAGCAGCCCGGGACTTAGCACAGATACGCAGTATTTT	CASSPGLSTDTQYF
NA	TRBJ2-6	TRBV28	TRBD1	TGTGCGTCGGGTGAATTGACAGGGACATTCTCTGGGGCCAACGTCCTGACTTTC	CASGELTGTFSGANVLTF
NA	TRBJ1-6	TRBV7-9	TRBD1	TGTGCCAGCAGCCCCCGGGACAGCTATTTCCATTCACCCCTCCACTTT	CASSPRDSYFHSPLHF
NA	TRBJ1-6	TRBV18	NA	TGTGCCAGCTCACCAGGGGCCGGGGGTTCACCCCTCCACTTT	CASSPGAGGSPLHF
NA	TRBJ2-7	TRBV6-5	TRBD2	TGTGCCAGCAGTTACTCCGGGCGGGAGTGGGACGAGCAGTACTTC	CASSYSGREWDEQYF
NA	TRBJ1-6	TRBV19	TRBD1	TGTGCCAGTAGTATGCTTCAGGGGGACTCACCCCTCCACTTT	CASSMLQGDSPLHF
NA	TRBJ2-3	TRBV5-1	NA	TGCGCCAGCAGCTTAGACAGGATTAGCACAGATACGCAGTATTTT	CASSLDRISTDTQYF
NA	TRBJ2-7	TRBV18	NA	TGTGCCAGCTCACCATTCCAGGACTCCACCTACGAGCAGTACTTC	CASSPFQDSTYEQYF
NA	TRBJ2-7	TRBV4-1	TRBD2	TGCGCCAGCACCCCCCTGGAGCGGGGGGCCAGGGGGGAGCAGTACTTC	CASTPLERGARGEQYF
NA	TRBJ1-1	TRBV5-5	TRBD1	TGTGCCAGCAGCTCAACCGCAGGAGACAGGGGCCGGGCTTTCTTT	CASSSTAGDRGRAFF
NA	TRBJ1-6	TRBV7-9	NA	TGTGCCAGCAGCGTCACAGGGAATTCCTATAATTCACCCCTCCACTTT	CASSVTGNSYNSPLHF
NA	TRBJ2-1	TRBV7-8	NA	TGTGCCAGCAGCTTAGGCCGACGGGGGGCGAAGGGTGAGCAGTTCTTC	CASSLGRRGAKGEQFF
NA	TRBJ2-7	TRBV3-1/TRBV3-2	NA	TGTGCCAGCAGCCTATCATTAACAGGGTTGCGCGAGCAGTACTTC	CASSLSLTGLREQYF
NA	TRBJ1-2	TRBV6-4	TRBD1	TGTGCCAGCAGTGACCGACCCGGACAGGGGGGTTACACCTTC	CASSDRPGQGGYTF
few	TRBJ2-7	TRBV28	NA	TGTGCCAGCAGATCCCCGGGTTCCCTCTACGAGCAGTACTTC	CASRSPGSLYEQYF
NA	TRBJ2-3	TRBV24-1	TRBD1	TGTGCCACCAGTGAACCTAGGACAGGGGACGGCACAGATACGCAGTATTTT	CATSEPRTGDGTDTQYF
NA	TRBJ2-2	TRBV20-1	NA	TGCAGTGCCCTTGGGGGCGAGCTGTTTTTT	CSALGGELFF
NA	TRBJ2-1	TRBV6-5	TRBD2	TGTGCCAGCAGTTACTCGAACCTAGCGGGGGGGCAGTTCTTC	CASSYSNLAGGQFF
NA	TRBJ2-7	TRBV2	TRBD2	TGTGCCAGCAGTGCTAGCGGGGGGGTCTCCTACGAGCAGTACTTC	CASSASGGVSYEQYF
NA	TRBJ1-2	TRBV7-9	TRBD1	TGTGCCAGCAGCCGACAGGGGATAGACTATGGCTACACCTTC	CASSRQGIDYGYTF